This TCR beta chain came from a study of shared clonotypes between healthy human individuals. From germline, CDR1 is SGHRS and CDR2 YFSETQ. This CDR3 region has 14 residues. Trimming removed 1 base at V and 6 bases at J, with 13 bases between. Some clones are missing from TCRdb's copy, which holds only in-frame ones; the method was immunoSEQ multiplex PCR. The data contain around 1.5 million clones, approximately 98% of them singletons. The receptor was isolated from a man in his thirties or forties in good health. Sample: naive CD4+ T cells sorted from blood. Subset noted: CD45RA+ positively selected. The gene calls are TRBV5-1 and TRBJ1-2, with D possibly matching TRBD1 (6 bases). The CDR3 nucleotides read TGCGCCAGCAGCTTGTCGTGGGGGCGGGATGGCTACACCTTC. Translation gives CASSLSWGRDGYTF.